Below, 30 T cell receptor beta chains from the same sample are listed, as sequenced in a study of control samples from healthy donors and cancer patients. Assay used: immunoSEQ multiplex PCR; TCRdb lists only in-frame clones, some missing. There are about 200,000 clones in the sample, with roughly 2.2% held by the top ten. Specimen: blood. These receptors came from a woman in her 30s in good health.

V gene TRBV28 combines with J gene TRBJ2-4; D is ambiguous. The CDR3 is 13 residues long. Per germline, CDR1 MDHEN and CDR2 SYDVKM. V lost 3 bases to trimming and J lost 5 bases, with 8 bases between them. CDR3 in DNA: TGTGCCAGCAGTTTTAGGTGGGAAAACATTCAGTACTTC. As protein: CASSFRWENIQYF.

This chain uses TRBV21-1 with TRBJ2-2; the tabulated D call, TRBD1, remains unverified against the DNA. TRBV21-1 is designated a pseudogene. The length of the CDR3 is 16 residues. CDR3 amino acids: CASSKRDNPNTGELFF. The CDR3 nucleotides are TGTGCCAGCAGCAAACGGGACAATCCGAACACCGGGGAGCTGTTTTTT.

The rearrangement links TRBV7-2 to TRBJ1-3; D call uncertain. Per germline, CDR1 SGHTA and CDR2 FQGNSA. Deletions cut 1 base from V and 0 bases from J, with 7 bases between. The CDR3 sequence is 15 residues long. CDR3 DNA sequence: TGTGCCAGCAGCTTAGTTTCATACTCTGGAAACACCATATATTTT. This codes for CASSLVSYSGNTIYF.

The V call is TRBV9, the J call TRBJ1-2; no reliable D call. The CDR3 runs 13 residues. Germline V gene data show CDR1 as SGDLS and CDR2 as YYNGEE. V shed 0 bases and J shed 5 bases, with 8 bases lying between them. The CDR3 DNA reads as TGTGCCAGCAGCGTAGGGGCGGATTATGGCTACACCTTC. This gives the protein CASSVGADYGYTF.

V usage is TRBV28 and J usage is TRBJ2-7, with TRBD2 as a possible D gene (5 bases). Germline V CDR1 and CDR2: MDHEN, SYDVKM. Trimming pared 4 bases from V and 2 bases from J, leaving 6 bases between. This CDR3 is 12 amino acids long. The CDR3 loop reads CASSSGTYEQYF. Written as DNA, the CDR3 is TGTGCCAGCAGTTCCGGGACCTACGAGCAGTACTTC.

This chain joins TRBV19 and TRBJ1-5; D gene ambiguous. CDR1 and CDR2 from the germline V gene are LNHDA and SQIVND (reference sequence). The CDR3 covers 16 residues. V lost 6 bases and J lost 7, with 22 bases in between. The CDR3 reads CASSPRQETPKQPQHF. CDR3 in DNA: TGTGCCAGTAGCCCTCGACAAGAAACTCCAAAACAGCCCCAGCATTTT.

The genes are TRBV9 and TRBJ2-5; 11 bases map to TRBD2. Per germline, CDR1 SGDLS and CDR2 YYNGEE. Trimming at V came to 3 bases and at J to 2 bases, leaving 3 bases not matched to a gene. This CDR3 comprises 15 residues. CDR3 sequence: CASSASGGSQETQYF. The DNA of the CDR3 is TGTGCCAGCAGCGCTAGCGGGGGGTCACAAGAGACCCAGTACTTC. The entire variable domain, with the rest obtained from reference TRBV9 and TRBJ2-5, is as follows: DSGVTQTPKHLITATGQRVTLRCSPRSGDLSVYWYQQSLDQGLQFLIQYYNGEERAKGNILERFSAQQFPDLHSELNLSSLELGDSALYFCASSASGGSQETQYFGPGTRLLVL.

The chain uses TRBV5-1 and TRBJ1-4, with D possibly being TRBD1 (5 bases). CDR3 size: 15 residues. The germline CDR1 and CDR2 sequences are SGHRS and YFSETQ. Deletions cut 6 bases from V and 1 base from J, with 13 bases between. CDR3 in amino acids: CASKWGDRTNEKLFF. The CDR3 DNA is TGCGCCAGCAAATGGGGCGACAGAACTAATGAAAAACTGTTTTTT. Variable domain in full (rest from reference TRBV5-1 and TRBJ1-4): KAGVTQTPRYLIKTRGQQVTLSCSPISGHRSVSWYQQTPGQGLQFLFEYFSETQRNKGNFPGRFSGRQFSNSRSEMNVSTLELGDSALYLCASKWGDRTNEKLFFGSGTQLSVL.

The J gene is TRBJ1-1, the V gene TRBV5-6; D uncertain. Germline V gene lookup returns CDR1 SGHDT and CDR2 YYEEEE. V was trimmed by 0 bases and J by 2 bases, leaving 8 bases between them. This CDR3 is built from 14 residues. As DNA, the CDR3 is TGTGCCAGCAGCTTGGTAGGGAAAAACACTGAAGCTTTCTTT. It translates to CASSLVGKNTEAFF.

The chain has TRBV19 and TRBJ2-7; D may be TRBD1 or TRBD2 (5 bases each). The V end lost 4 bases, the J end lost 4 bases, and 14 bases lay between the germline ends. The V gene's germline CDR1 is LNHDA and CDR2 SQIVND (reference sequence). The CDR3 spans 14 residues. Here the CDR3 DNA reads TGTGCCAGTAGTAAATTGGGGACGGGGTACGAGCAGTACTTC. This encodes CASSKLGTGYEQYF.

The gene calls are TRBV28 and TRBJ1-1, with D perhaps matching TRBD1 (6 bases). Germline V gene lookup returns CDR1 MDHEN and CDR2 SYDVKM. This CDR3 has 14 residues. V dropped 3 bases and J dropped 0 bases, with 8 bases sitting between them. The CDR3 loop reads CASSLGAVNTEAFF. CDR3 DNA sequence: TGTGCCAGCAGTTTGGGGGCCGTGAACACTGAAGCTTTCTTT.

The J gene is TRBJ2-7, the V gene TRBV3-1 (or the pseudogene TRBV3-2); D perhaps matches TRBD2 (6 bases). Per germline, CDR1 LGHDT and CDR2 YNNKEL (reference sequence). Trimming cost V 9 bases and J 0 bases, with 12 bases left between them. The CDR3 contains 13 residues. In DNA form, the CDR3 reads TGTGCCAGTCGGCTCGGGAGCTCCTACGAGCAGTACTTC. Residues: CASRLGSSYEQYF.

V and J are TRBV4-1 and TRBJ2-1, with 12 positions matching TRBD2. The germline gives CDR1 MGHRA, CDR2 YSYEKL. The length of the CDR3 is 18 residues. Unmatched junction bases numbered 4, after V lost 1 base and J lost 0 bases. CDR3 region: CASSQGTSGVLSYNEQFF. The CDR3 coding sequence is TGCGCCAGCAGCCAAGGGACTAGCGGGGTACTCTCCTACAATGAGCAGTTCTTC.

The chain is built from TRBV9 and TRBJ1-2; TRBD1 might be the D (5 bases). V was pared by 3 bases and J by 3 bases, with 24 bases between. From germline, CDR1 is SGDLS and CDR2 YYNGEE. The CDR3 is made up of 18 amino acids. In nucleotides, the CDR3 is TGTGCCAGCAGCGCGACCAACCAAGGGAGGGTGGGGGACTATGGCTACACCTTC. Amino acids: CASSATNQGRVGDYGYTF.

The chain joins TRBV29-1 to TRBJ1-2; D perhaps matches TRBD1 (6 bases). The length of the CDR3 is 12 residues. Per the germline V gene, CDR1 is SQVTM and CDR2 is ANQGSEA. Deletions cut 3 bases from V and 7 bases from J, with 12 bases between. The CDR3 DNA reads TGCAGCGTTGATGGGGGCGTCGGTGGCTACACCTTC. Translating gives CSVDGGVGGYTF. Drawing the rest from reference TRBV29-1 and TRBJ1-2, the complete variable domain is SAVISQKPSRDICQRGTSLTIQCQVDSQVTMMFWYRQQPGQSLTLIATANQGSEATYESGFVIDKFPISRPNLTFSTLTVSNMSPEDSSIYLCSVDGGVGGYTFGSGTRLTVV.

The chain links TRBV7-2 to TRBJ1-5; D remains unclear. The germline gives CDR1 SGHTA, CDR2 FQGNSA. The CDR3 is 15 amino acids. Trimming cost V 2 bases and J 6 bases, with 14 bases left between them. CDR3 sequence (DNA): TGTGCCAGCAGCTTATTTGGCTATGGCGGTCAGCCCCAGCATTTT. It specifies CASSLFGYGGQPQHF. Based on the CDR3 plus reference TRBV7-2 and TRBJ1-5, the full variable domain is GAGVSQSPSNKVTEKGKDVELRCDPISGHTALYWYRQSLGQGLEFLIYFQGNSAPDKSGLPSDRFSAERTGGSVSTLTIQRTQQEDSAVYLCASSLFGYGGQPQHFGDGTRLSIL.

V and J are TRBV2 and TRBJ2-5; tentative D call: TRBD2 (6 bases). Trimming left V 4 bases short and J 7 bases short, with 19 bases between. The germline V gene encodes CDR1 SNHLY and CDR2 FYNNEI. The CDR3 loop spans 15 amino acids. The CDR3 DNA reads TGTGCCAGCAGTGTGGGCGACCGGAGGAGGGGGACCCAGTACTTC. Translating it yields CASSVGDRRRGTQYF.

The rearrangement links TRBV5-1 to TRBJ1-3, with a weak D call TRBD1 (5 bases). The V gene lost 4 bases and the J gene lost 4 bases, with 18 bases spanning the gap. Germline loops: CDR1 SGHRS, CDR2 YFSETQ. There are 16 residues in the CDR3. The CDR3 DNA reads TGCGCCAGCAGCAAGGACATGAGAGTGCGGGGAAACACCATATATTTT. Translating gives CASSKDMRVRGNTIYF.

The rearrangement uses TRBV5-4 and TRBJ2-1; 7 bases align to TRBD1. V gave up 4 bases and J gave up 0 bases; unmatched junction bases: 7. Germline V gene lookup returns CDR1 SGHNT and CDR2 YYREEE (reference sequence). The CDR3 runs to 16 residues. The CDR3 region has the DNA TGTGCCAGCAGCGAGGGACAGCCGAGCTCCTACAATGAGCAGTTCTTC. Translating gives CASSEGQPSSYNEQFF. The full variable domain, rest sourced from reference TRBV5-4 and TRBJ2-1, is ETGVTQSPTHLIKTRGQQVTLRCSSQSGHNTVSWYQQALGQGPQFIFQYYREEENGRGNFPPRFSGLQFPNYSSELNVNALELDDSALYLCASSEGQPSSYNEQFFGPGTRLTVL.

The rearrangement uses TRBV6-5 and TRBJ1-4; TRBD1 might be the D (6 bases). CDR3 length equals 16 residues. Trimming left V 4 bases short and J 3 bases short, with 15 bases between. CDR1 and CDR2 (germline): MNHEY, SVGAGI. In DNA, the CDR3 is TGTGCCAGCAGTTCCCCCAGGGGATCGTCTAATGAAAAACTGTTTTTT. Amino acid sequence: CASSSPRGSSNEKLFF.

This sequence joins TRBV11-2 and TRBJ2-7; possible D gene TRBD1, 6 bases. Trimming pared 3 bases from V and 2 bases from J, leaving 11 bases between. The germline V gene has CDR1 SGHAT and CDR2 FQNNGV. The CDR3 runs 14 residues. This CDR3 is CASSFRGQTYEQYF. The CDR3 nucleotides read TGTGCCAGCAGCTTCAGGGGCCAGACCTACGAGCAGTACTTC.

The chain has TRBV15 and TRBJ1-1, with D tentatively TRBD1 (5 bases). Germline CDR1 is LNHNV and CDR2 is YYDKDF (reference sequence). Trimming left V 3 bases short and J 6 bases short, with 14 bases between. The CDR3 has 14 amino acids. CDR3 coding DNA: TGTGCCACCAGCAGGCGGGACCCTGCTGCTGAAGCTTTCTTT. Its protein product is CATSRRDPAAEAFF.

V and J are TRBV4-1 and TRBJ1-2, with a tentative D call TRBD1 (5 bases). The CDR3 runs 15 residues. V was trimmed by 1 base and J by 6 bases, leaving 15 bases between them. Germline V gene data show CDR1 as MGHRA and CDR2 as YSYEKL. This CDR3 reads CASSQVDKALDGYTF. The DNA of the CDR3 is TGCGCCAGCAGCCAAGTGGACAAAGCGTTAGATGGCTACACCTTC.

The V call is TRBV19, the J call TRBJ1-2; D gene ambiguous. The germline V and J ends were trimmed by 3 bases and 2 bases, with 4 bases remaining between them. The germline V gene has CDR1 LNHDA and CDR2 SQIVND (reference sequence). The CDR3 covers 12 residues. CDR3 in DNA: TGTGCCAGTAGTATCAGCAACTATGGCTACACCTTC. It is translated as CASSISNYGYTF.

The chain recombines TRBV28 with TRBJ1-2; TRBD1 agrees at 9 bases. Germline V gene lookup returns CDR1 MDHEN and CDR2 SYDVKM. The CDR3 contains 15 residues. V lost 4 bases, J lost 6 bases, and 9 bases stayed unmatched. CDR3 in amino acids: CASSSFEQGANGYTF. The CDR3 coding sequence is TGTGCCAGCAGTTCATTTGAACAGGGGGCAAATGGCTACACCTTC.

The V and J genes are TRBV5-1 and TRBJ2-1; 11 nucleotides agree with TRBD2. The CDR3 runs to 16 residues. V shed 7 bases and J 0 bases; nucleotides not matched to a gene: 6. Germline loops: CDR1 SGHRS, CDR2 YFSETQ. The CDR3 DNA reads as TGCGCCAGCGGTAGCGGGGGGGCTTACTCCTACAATGAGCAGTTCTTC. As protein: CASGSGGAYSYNEQFF.

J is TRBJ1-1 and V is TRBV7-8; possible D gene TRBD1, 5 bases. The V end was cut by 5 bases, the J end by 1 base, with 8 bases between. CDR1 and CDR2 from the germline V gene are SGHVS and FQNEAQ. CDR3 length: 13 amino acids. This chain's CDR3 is CASSRGRNTEAFF. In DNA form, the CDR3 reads TGTGCCAGCAGCCGGGGGAGGAACACTGAAGCTTTCTTT. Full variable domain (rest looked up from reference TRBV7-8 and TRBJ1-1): GAGVSQSPRYKVAKRGQDVALRCDPISGHVSLFWYQQALGQGPEFLTYFQNEAQLDKSGLPSDRFFAERPEGSVSTLKIQRTQQEDSAVYLCASSRGRNTEAFFGQGTRLTVV.

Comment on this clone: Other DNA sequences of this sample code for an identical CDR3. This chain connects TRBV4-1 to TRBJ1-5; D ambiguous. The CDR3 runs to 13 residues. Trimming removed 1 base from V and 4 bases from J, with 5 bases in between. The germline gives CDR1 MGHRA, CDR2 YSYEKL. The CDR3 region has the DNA TGCGCCAGCAGCCAAGTTGGGAATCAGCCCCAGCATTTT. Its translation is CASSQVGNQPQHF.

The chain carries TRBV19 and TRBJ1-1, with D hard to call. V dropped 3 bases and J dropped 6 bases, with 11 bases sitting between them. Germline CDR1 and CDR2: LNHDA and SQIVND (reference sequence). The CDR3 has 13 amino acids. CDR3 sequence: CASSIVAYAEAFF. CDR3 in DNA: TGTGCCAGTAGTATTGTCGCCTACGCTGAAGCTTTCTTT.

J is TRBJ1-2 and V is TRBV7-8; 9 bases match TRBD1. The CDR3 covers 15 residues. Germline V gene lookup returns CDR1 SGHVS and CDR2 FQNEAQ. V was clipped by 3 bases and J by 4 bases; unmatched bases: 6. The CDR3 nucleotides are TGTGCCAGCAGCTTCACAGGGGGCGGATTCTATGGCTACACCTTC. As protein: CASSFTGGGFYGYTF.